This passage covers 22 T cell receptor beta chains from one sample sequenced in a study of response to subunit inactivated influenza vaccine. TCRdb fed the RT-PCR reads into MiXCR, producing one record per CDR3 protein. The table records more than 200,000 distinct CDR3 sequences, 12% of them present only once. Sequences were derived from non-naive T cells sorted from PBMCs, sampled roughly 2 weeks before vaccination. The receptors originated from a man aged 50-60 years who received an inactivated influenza vaccine.

V is TRBV27 and J is TRBJ2-7, with 8 bases fitting TRBD2. In germline, CDR1 is MNHEY, CDR2 SMNVEV (reference sequence). V lost 6 bases and J lost 2; bases outside the gene matches: 9. CDR3 size: 15 residues. The CDR3: CASREKRERTYEQYF. DNA for the CDR3: TGTGCCAGCAGGGAGAAGCGGGAGCGAACCTACGAGCAGTACTTC.

This clonotype was picked up a small number of times. CDR3 residues: CASSTTTTYEQYF. The DNA of the CDR3 is TGTGCCAGCAGCACCACTACGACCTACGAGCAGTACTTC. The chain has TRBV7-8 and TRBJ2-7, with D unresolved. V lost 5 bases, J lost 2 bases, and 10 bases lay in between. The germline V gene encodes CDR1 SGHVS and CDR2 FQNEAQ. The CDR3 runs 13 residues.

Remarks on this clonotype: One end of the junction does not line up with germline, which may come from a read error. The chain employs TRBV20-1 and TRBJ1-4; D not resolved. The CDR3 extends over 17 amino acids. The germline CDR1 and CDR2 sequences are DFQATT and SNEGSKA (reference sequence). CDR3 DNA: TGCTGTGCTAGAGATGCTTTACTGCACGCAACTAATGAAAAACTGTTTTTT. This sequence encodes CCARDALLHATNEKLFF.

Ten or more counts support this clonotype. The chain carries TRBV20-1 and TRBJ1-1; 7 bases agree with TRBD1. The V and J ends lost 0 bases and 4 bases, in that order; junction bases with no gene match: 8. From germline, CDR1 is DFQATT and CDR2 SNEGSKA (reference sequence). The CDR3 runs 15 residues. The CDR3 DNA sequence: TGCAGTGCTAGAGATCGAGGGGACAGCGGCACTGAAGCTTTCTTT. As protein: CSARDRGDSGTEAFF.

This clonotype was observed a handful of times. J is TRBJ1-1 and V is TRBV6-2 or TRBV6-3; TRBD1 aligns across 7 bases. The CDR3 extends over 13 amino acids. CDR1 is MNHEY, CDR2 SVGEGT, per germline. V trimming: 6 bases; J trimming: 3 bases; junction bases outside the gene matches: 4. CDR3 in amino acids: CASRSQGYTEAFF. The CDR3 DNA is TGTGCCAGCAGGTCACAGGGGTACACTGAAGCTTTCTTT.

This clonotype was seen at least ten times. V and J are TRBV5-1 and TRBJ2-5; the D is unclear. This CDR3 spans 13 amino acids. CDR1 SGHRS and CDR2 YFSETQ come from the germline V gene. V was pared by 4 bases and J by 5 bases, with 12 bases between. The CDR3: CASSPGSGETQYF. CDR3 nucleotide sequence: TGCGCCAGCAGCCCCGGCTCCGGGGAGACCCAGTACTTC.

This clonotype was counted only a few times. V usage is TRBV20-1 and J usage is TRBJ2-1; 10 bases are a match to TRBD2. The CDR3 consists of 14 residues. Per germline, CDR1 DFQATT and CDR2 SNEGSKA (reference sequence). Trimming removed 5 bases from V and 5 bases from J; junction bases left unmatched: 6. CDR3 sequence (DNA): TGCAGTGCTGGTAGACTAGCGGGCCACAATGAGCAGTTCTTC. It codes for CSAGRLAGHNEQFF.

This clonotype was counted a few times. The CDR3 nucleotides read TGCGCCAGCAGCTTGGCCGGTAGCGGGGAATACAATGAGCAGTTCTTC. This translates into CASSLAGSGEYNEQFF. This chain connects TRBV5-1 to TRBJ2-1; 8 bases line up with TRBD2. V gave up 0 bases and J gave up 4 bases; unmatched junction bases: 6. The CDR3 consists of 16 residues. The V gene's germline CDR1 is SGHRS and CDR2 YFSETQ.

This clonotype was seen a few times. This chain links TRBV10-2 with TRBJ1-4; D call uncertain. V lost 5 bases to trimming and J lost 8 bases, with 18 bases between them. The CDR3 extends over 15 amino acids. The germline V gene encodes CDR1 WSHSY and CDR2 SAAADI. The CDR3 is CASSSSRREREKLFF. CDR3 coding DNA: TGCGCCAGCAGTTCAAGTCGAAGGGAGCGAGAAAAACTGTTTTTT.

The chain has TRBV20-1 and TRBJ2-1; D is possibly TRBD1 or TRBD2 (5 bases each). The CDR3 is 15 residues long. The germline V gene has CDR1 DFQATT and CDR2 SNEGSKA (reference sequence). Trimming removed 3 bases from V and 0 bases from J, with 12 bases in between. In DNA form, the CDR3 reads TGCAGTGCTAGGGTCCCAGGGAGCTCCTACAATGAGCAGTTCTTC. Its translation: CSARVPGSSYNEQFF.

This clonotype was detected a few times. V and J are TRBV2 and TRBJ2-2, with D possibly being TRBD2 (6 bases). The germline CDR1 and CDR2 sequences are SNHLY and FYNNEI. The ends were cut back, 3 bases at V and 5 bases at J, with 13 bases in the middle. The CDR3 is 15 residues long. CDR3 DNA sequence: TGTGCCAGCAGTGATATCGGGAGTCGGACCGGGGAGCTGTTTTTT. This codes for CASSDIGSRTGELFF.

The rearrangement links TRBV20-1 to TRBJ2-1; the match to TRBD2 covers 7 bases. The germline CDR1 and CDR2 sequences are DFQATT and SNEGSKA (reference sequence). The CDR3 is made up of 16 amino acids. The J segment lost 8 bases and the V segment lost 0 bases, leaving 13 bases of the junction unmatched. CDR3 sequence (DNA): TGCAGTGCTAGAGATATGAGGGAGGGCCGTCCCCATGAGCAGTTCTTC. It encodes CSARDMREGRPHEQFF.

The chain employs TRBV5-1 and TRBJ2-3; 7 bases align to TRBD1. The ends lost 3 bases at V and 6 bases at J; junction bases unmatched: 7. The CDR3 is 14 residues long. Germline lookup yields CDR1 SGHRS and CDR2 YFSETQ. CDR3 nucleotide sequence: TGCGCCAGCAGCTGGGACAGAGAGCGGGATACGCAGTATTTT. It encodes CASSWDRERDTQYF.

This chain joins TRBV29-1 and TRBJ2-7; D not certain. Germline CDR1 and CDR2: SQVTM and ANQGSEA. Trimming left V 7 bases short and J 5 bases short, with 12 bases between. The CDR3 sequence is 11 residues long. CDR3 sequence: CSAVWFHEQYF. As DNA, the CDR3 is TGCAGCGCTGTTTGGTTCCACGAGCAGTACTTC.

The chain links TRBV30 to TRBJ2-1, with D perhaps given as TRBD1 or TRBD2 (5 bases each). V lost 0 bases and J 10 bases, leaving 13 bases between the germline ends. CDR3 length: 13 amino acids. In germline, CDR1 is GTSNPN, CDR2 SVGIG (reference sequence). This CDR3 is CAWSVLSGAEQFF. The CDR3 nucleotides are TGTGCCTGGAGTGTACTCTCCGGGGCGGAGCAGTTCTTC.

This clonotype was counted many times. V usage is TRBV10-3 and J usage is TRBJ2-7; 8 nucleotides line up with TRBD1. The V and J ends lost 10 bases and 3 bases, in that order; junction bases with no gene match: 14. CDR1 is ENHRY, CDR2 SYGVKD, per germline. This CDR3 has 15 residues. CDR3 coding DNA: TGTGCCACGTACCCTGGGACAGGAGGACACTACGAGCAGTACTTC. Amino acid sequence: CATYPGTGGHYEQYF.

The chain joins TRBV10-2 to TRBJ1-1, with D perhaps matching TRBD1 (5 bases). The CDR3 runs 14 residues. The germline V gene has CDR1 WSHSY and CDR2 SAAADI. V shed 6 bases and J shed 3 bases, with 14 bases lying between them. The DNA for the CDR3 is TGCGCCAGCAGAGGAGGGGAAGCGTACACTGAAGCTTTCTTT. Its protein is CASRGGEAYTEAFF.

This clonotype was detected many times. The CDR3 DNA sequence: TGCGCCAGCAGCTTGGAAAGGGGGGACACTGAAGCTTTCTTT. This codes for CASSLERGDTEAFF. The chain is built from TRBV5-1 and TRBJ1-1; D is perhaps TRBD1 (6 bases). V gave up 0 bases and J gave up 3 bases, with 9 bases separating them. Germline-derived CDR1 and CDR2 are SGHRS and YFSETQ. The CDR3 sequence is 14 residues long.

This clonotype was recorded at least ten times. The chain is built from TRBV20-1 and TRBJ1-5; D perhaps matches TRBD1 (5 bases). Germline loops: CDR1 DFQATT, CDR2 SNEGSKA (reference sequence). The V gene lost 5 bases and the J gene lost 5 bases, with 16 bases spanning the gap. The CDR3 spans 14 residues. The CDR3 sequence: CSAAKDSLDQPQHF. The CDR3 DNA is TGCAGTGCTGCCAAAGACAGCCTAGATCAGCCCCAGCATTTT.

A word on this clonotype: A clone one base away is much larger, so this may be a read error. The gene calls are TRBV24-1 and TRBJ2-1, with 7 bases fitting TRBD1. The CDR3 spans 16 residues. Germline-derived CDR1 and CDR2 are KGHDR and SFDVKD. V lost 0 bases and J lost 4; bases outside the gene matches: 5. The chain's CDR3 is CATSDLHRGWYNEQFF. DNA for the CDR3: TGTGCCACCAGTGATTTGCACAGGGGTTGGTACAATGAGCAGTTCTTC.

The rearrangement links TRBV5-6 to TRBJ2-1; 10 bases match TRBD2. Trimming removed 4 bases from V and 8 bases from J; junction bases left unmatched: 12. The CDR3 is 16 residues long. CDR1 and CDR2 (germline): SGHDT, YYEEEE. CDR3 nucleotide sequence: TGTGCCAGCAGCCGCCCTGGGCTAGCGGGAGAATATGAGCAGTTCTTC. Translating gives CASSRPGLAGEYEQFF. The full variable domain, its missing parts supplied by reference TRBV5-6 and TRBJ2-1, is DAGVTQSPTHLIKTRGQQVTLRCSPKSGHDTVSWYQQALGQGPQFIFQYYEEEERQRGNFPDRFSGHQFPNYSSELNVNALLLGDSALYLCASSRPGLAGEYEQFFGPGTRLTVL.

The rearrangement uses TRBV7-2 and TRBJ1-6; TRBD1 matches at 7 bases. CDR1 and CDR2 from the germline V gene are SGHTA and FQGNSA. The CDR3 loop spans 16 amino acids. V gave up 5 bases and J gave up 10 bases; unmatched junction bases: 14. The CDR3 DNA is TGTGCCAGCAGCCTCGGGGACAGTCGGTCCGTCTCACCCCTCCACTTT. Translation gives CASSLGDSRSVSPLHF.